This is a list of T cell receptor beta chains from one sample in a study of human T cells and chemical hapten exposure. TCRdb re-called the RACE reads with MiXCR, one entry per CDR3 protein. The sample carries approximately 370,000 distinct CDR3 sequences, around 5% recorded once. The sequenced sample was whole blood, obtained in connection with sensitization to the hapten diphenylcyclopropenone (DPC). Every receptor here comes from a woman under 30 with alopecia areata. Some clones in this sample may be carry-over from other donors' samples. The CDR3 runs from the conserved cysteine through the conserved F or W. Fields, in order: J gene, clone size, D gene, V gene, CDR3 DNA, CDR3 protein. A D gene is named only where the DNA matches it firmly. For some rows the clone size is stated as once, few or many, or as a class when expanded; others skip it.

TRBJ1-1 | few | NA | TRBV6-5 | TGTGCCAGCAGTTGGCAAAGGGTCACTGAAGCTTTCTTT | CASSWQRVTEAFF
TRBJ1-4 | NA | NA | TRBV3-1 | TGTGCCAGCAGCTTGGGGGCAGGGGAACTTGGAAAACTGTTTTTT | CASSLGAGELGKLFF
TRBJ2-5 | few | TRBD2 | TRBV13 | TGTGCCAGCAGCTCCCGCCTTACACTAGCGGGGGGCCAAGAGACCCAGTACTTC | CASSSRLTLAGGQETQYF
TRBJ1-2 | few | NA | TRBV7-9 | TGTGCCAGCAGCTTACAAGGACACCCGGGCTTCTATGGCTACACCTTC | CASSLQGHPGFYGYTF
TRBJ2-7 | few | NA | TRBV7-9 | TGTGCCAGCAGCCCCCCGCCGTACGAGCAGTACTTC | CASSPPPYEQYF
TRBJ2-3 | many | TRBD2 | TRBV7-2 | TGTGCCAGCAGCTTCTTCGGACGGGAGGGCACAGATACGCAGTATTTT | CASSFFGREGTDTQYF
TRBJ1-1 | few | TRBD1 | TRBV6-5 | TGTGCCAGCAGTCTCTCTAGGACAGGCGAAAGGAACACTGAAGCTTTCTTT | CASSLSRTGERNTEAFF
TRBJ1-2 | few | NA | TRBV6-5 | TGTGCCAGCAGTTACTCATACAGGGATGGCTACACCTTC | CASSYSYRDGYTF
TRBJ2-7 | few | NA | TRBV2 | TGTGCCAGCAGTGGAGGGGTCTACGAGCAGTACTTC | CASSGGVYEQYF
TRBJ2-3 | NA | NA | TRBV20-1 | TGCAGTGTGGCCCCCAAGCAAGATACGCAGTATTTT | CSVAPKQDTQYF
TRBJ1-4 | NA | TRBD1 | TRBV6-6 | TGTGCCAGCAGATATGGAACAGGGGAGAAGGAAAAACTGTTTTTT | CASRYGTGEKEKLFF
TRBJ1-4 | NA | NA | TRBV7-9 | TGTGCCAGCAGCTTAGAAATGGATGAAAAACTGTTTTTT | CASSLEMDEKLFF
TRBJ2-6 | many | TRBD1 | TRBV27 | TGTGCCAGCAGTCCCCGGACAGGAGCAGGACCTGGGGCCAACGTCCTGACTTTC | CASSPRTGAGPGANVLTF
TRBJ2-4 | NA | TRBD1 | TRBV20-1 | TGCAGTGCTAGAGTATCGACAGGGGTCAAAAACATTCAGTACTTC | CSARVSTGVKNIQYF
TRBJ1-5 | few | TRBD1 | TRBV12-3/TRBV12-4 | TGTGCCAGCAGCTTAGGACAGGGTCCCCATCAGCCCCAGCATTTT | CASSLGQGPHQPQHF
TRBJ1-1 | many | NA | TRBV7-6 | TGTGCCAGCAGCTTAGCACCTGCCCAGGCAAACACTGAAGCTTTCTTT | CASSLAPAQANTEAFF
TRBJ2-7 | many | TRBD2 | TRBV3-1 | TGTGCCAGCAGCCCTCACCCAGCGGGGTCTGCTCGATTCTTC | CASSPHPAGSARFF
TRBJ2-3 | few | TRBD2 | TRBV10-3 | TGTGCCATCATGGCTAGCGGGGGCACAGATACGCAGTATTTT | CAIMASGGTDTQYF
TRBJ2-3 | few | NA | TRBV3-1 | TGTGCCAGCAGCCAAACGGGTACGCAGTATTTT | CASSQTGTQYF
TRBJ2-1 | many | NA | TRBV4-3 | TGCGCCAGCAGCCAAGTATGGGAATCCAGTAAGGAGCAGTTCTTC | CASSQVWESSKEQFF
TRBJ1-6 | many | NA | TRBV25-1 | TGTGCCAGCAGTGAGCCACTGTCACCCCTCCACTTT | CASSEPLSPLHF
TRBJ2-2 | NA | TRBD2 | TRBV6-2/TRBV6-3 | TGTGCCAGCAGTTACCCTAGCGGGACGAACACCGGGGAGCTGTTTTTT | CASSYPSGTNTGELFF
TRBJ1-3 | many | NA | TRBV29-1 | TGCAGCACCAACCAGGGAGGGGACACCATATATTTT | CSTNQGGDTIYF
TRBJ2-3 | NA | NA | TRBV6-5 | TGTGCCAGCAGTTACCAGCGTGAGAATACGCAGTATTTT | CASSYQRENTQYF
TRBJ2-1 | NA | NA | TRBV7-2 | TGTGCCAGCAGCACTGGGACACACTCCTACAATGAGCAGTTCTTC | CASSTGTHSYNEQFF
TRBJ1-2 | many | NA | TRBV4-3 | TGCGCCAGCAGCCAAGATCGGGGCCCTGGCTACACCTTC | CASSQDRGPGYTF
TRBJ2-3 | few | TRBD2 | TRBV5-1 | TGCGCCAGCAGCTTTACGGCTAGCGGGGGATCCACAGATACGCAGTATTTT | CASSFTASGGSTDTQYF
TRBJ1-1 | many | TRBD1 | TRBV29-1 | TGCAGCGTTGTCCAGGGGGGGCAACGTGAAGCTTTCTTT | CSVVQGGQREAFF
TRBJ1-2 | few | TRBD1 | TRBV29-1 | TGCAGCGCCCCCGGGACAGGACGAACCAACTATGGCTACACCTTC | CSAPGTGRTNYGYTF
TRBJ1-1 | many | NA | TRBV29-1 | TGCAGCGTTTCTTACACTGAAGCTTTCTTT | CSVSYTEAFF
TRBJ1-4 | many | NA | TRBV18 | TGTGCCAGCTCACCACTTCCCCTCGGCACAGATACTTTGAAACTGTTTTTT | CASSPLPLGTDTLKLFF
TRBJ1-2 | many | NA | TRBV7-2 | TGTGCCAGCAGCTCCGACCGACAGAACAGCCTTTACACCTTC | CASSSDRQNSLYTF
TRBJ1-2 | NA | NA | TRBV2 | TGTGCCAGCAGTGCGAGTCTTAACTATGGCTACACCTTC | CASSASLNYGYTF
TRBJ2-2 | NA | NA | TRBV4-3 | TGCGCCAGCAGCCAAGATTGGGGGGGCGTCGGGGAGCTGTTTTTT | CASSQDWGGVGELFF
TRBJ1-2 | many | NA | TRBV7-9 | TGTGCCAGCAGCCCTAGCCTCAGAGAATATGGCTACACCTTC | CASSPSLREYGYTF
TRBJ2-1 | NA | TRBD1 | TRBV29-1 | TGCAGCGTTGAAGATCGGGACAGGAGTTACAATGAGCAGTTCTTC | CSVEDRDRSYNEQFF
TRBJ1-4 | few | NA | TRBV21-1 | TGTGCCAGCCCCCAAGGAGAACTGTTTTTT | CASPQGELFF
TRBJ1-1 | NA | NA | TRBV2 | TGTGCCAGCAGTGAAGCGCTCTGGGCCCCAGCTTTCTTT | CASSEALWAPAFF
TRBJ1-1 | NA | TRBD1 | TRBV4-3 | TGCGCCAGCAGCCAAGACTCAGGGGGCTACACTGAAGCTTTCTTT | CASSQDSGGYTEAFF
TRBJ2-7 | NA | NA | TRBV7-2 | TGTGCCAGCAGCGGTACTAGAGATCTCGAGCAGTACTTC | CASSGTRDLEQYF
TRBJ2-1 | NA | NA | TRBV12-3/TRBV12-4 | TGTGCCAGCAGTTTAACGAGTACCCTCCAGGAGCAGTTCTTC | CASSLTSTLQEQFF
TRBJ1-4 | few | NA | TRBV6-2/TRBV6-3 | TGTGCCAGCAGTTGGACGGTCTCAACTAATGAAAAACTGTTTTTT | CASSWTVSTNEKLFF
TRBJ2-1 | NA | TRBD2 | TRBV10-3 | TGTGCCATCAGTGAACGGGGGGGCCTGTTCTTC | CAISERGGLFF
TRBJ2-1 | many | TRBD1 | TRBV12-3/TRBV12-4 | TGTGCCAGCAGTTTTCGGACAGGGGGATTGGATGAGCAGTTCTTC | CASSFRTGGLDEQFF
TRBJ1-3 | many | NA | TRBV6-5 | TGTGCCAGCAGTTACTCGATCCAGGGCTCTGGAAACACCATATATTTT | CASSYSIQGSGNTIYF
TRBJ2-1 | NA | TRBD2 | TRBV3-1 | TGTGCCAGCAGCCAAGACAACGCGGGGGGGCCCTACAATGAGCAGTTCTTC | CASSQDNAGGPYNEQFF
TRBJ1-4 | few | NA | TRBV5-6 | TGTGCCAGCAGCTTGGCTTTCAGGGGCGGTAGACTGTTTTTT | CASSLAFRGGRLFF
TRBJ1-3 | NA | NA | TRBV5-1 | TGCGCCAGCAGCTTGGGGGGCATTGGAAACACCATATATTTT | CASSLGGIGNTIYF
TRBJ2-2 | few | TRBD1 | TRBV20-1 | TGCAGTGCTAGAGCCCCCGGGACAGGGGACACCGGGGAGCTGTTTTTT | CSARAPGTGDTGELFF
TRBJ1-1 | few | NA | TRBV18 | TGTGCCAGCTCCCTCTTTTCCGGGGCTGAGAACACTGAAGCTTTCTTT | CASSLFSGAENTEAFF
TRBJ1-5 | many | NA | TRBV4-3 | TGCGCCAGCAGCCTCAATAATACTCGGTTGAGGATTAGCAATCAGCCCCAGCATTTT | CASSLNNTRLRISNQPQHF
TRBJ2-5 | many | NA | TRBV14 | TGTGCCAGCAGCCCCAGCCGCCAAGAGACCCAGTACTTC | CASSPSRQETQYF
TRBJ1-2 | NA | NA | TRBV20-1 | TGCAAAGGCCCAAACTGTGGCTACACCTTC | CKGPNCGYTF
TRBJ2-5 | many | NA | TRBV7-2 | TGTGCCAGCAGTTTAGGGTTAGAAGAGACCCAGTACTTC | CASSLGLEETQYF
TRBJ1-1 | NA | NA | TRBV6-5 | TGTGCCAGCAGTTACTCGACCGGCTTTAACACTGAAGCTTTCTTT | CASSYSTGFNTEAFF